The 19 T cell receptor beta chains listed next were all sequenced from one sample in a study of T cell changes during pregnancy in multiple sclerosis. Some clones are missing from TCRdb's copy, which holds only in-frame ones; the method was immunoSEQ multiplex PCR. Of approximately 50,000 clones listed, about nine tenths are singletons. The sample here was peripheral blood, taken in the third trimester of pregnancy. The receptors shown here come from a female donor in good health, enrolled as a control in a pregnancy study.

The CDR3 is CASTLKSSTEYQETQYF. CDR3 DNA sequence: TGTGCCAGCACTCTAAAATCCTCCACAGAGTACCAAGAGACCCAGTACTTC. The chain employs TRBV5-6 and TRBJ2-5; D gene ambiguous. The germline V and J ends were trimmed by 6 bases and 0 bases, with 21 bases remaining between them. Germline V gene data show CDR1 as SGHDT and CDR2 as YYEEEE. The CDR3 length is 17 residues.

The chain recombines TRBV28 with TRBJ1-1, with 8 bases lining up with TRBD1. The CDR3 runs 17 residues. Germline CDR1 and CDR2: MDHEN and SYDVKM. J lost 1 base, V lost 3 bases, and 10 bases had no gene match. The CDR3 loop is CASSLAQGATWNTEAFF. CDR3 in DNA: TGTGCCAGCAGTTTGGCTCAGGGGGCGACCTGGAACACTGAAGCTTTCTTT.

CDR3 sequence: CASSQGFGYPNYGYTF. DNA of the CDR3: TGTGCCAGCAGCCAAGGTTTCGGGTACCCTAACTATGGCTACACCTTC. The chain joins TRBV14 to TRBJ1-2; D unclear. V was shortened by 1 base and J by 0 bases, with 12 bases between the two germline ends. CDR1 and CDR2 (germline): SGHDN, FVKESK. The CDR3 is 16 amino acids.

V usage is TRBV5-6 and J usage is TRBJ1-2; a possible D gene is TRBD1 (5 bases). V shed 0 bases and J shed 8 bases, with 8 bases lying between them. The CDR3 consists of 12 residues. Germline CDR1 is SGHDT and CDR2 is YYEEEE. The CDR3 protein is CASSLVAGGYTF. CDR3 coding DNA: TGTGCCAGCAGCTTGGTTGCAGGGGGCTACACCTTC.

This clone was counted once. The chain couples TRBV5-6 to TRBJ1-6; D unresolved. V shed 1 base and J shed 4 bases, with 6 bases lying between them. The CDR3 sequence is 14 residues long. Germline CDR1 SGHDT, CDR2 YYEEEE. The chain's CDR3 is CASSLSMYNSPLHF. CDR3 sequence (DNA): TGTGCCAGCAGCTTGTCAATGTATAATTCACCCCTCCACTTT.

This chain links TRBV7-8 with TRBJ2-3, with 11 positions matching TRBD2. V trimming: 0 bases; J trimming: 12 bases; junction bases outside the gene matches: 5. The CDR3 totals 14 residues. The germline V gene has CDR1 SGHVS and CDR2 FQNEAQ. The CDR3 region has the DNA TGTGCCAGCAGCTTAGCGGGACTAGCGGAAGACCAGTATTTT. This codes for CASSLAGLAEDQYF.

The chain combines TRBV7-9 with TRBJ2-7; TRBD1 is a possible D gene (6 bases). The CDR3 is 14 residues long. From germline, CDR1 is SEHNR and CDR2 FQNEAQ (reference sequence). V was trimmed by 5 bases and J by 0 bases, leaving 11 bases between them. The CDR3 protein is CASSPRTASYEQYF. The CDR3, as DNA: TGTGCCAGCAGCCCGAGGACAGCCTCCTACGAGCAGTACTTC. The whole variable domain, remainder taken from reference TRBV7-9 and TRBJ2-7, is DTGVSQNPRHKITKRGQNVTFRCDPISEHNRLYWYRQTLGQGPEFLTYFQNEAQLEKSRLLSDRFSAERPKGSFSTLEIQRTEQGDSAMYLCASSPRTASYEQYFGPGTRLTVT.

The rearrangement uses TRBV18 and TRBJ2-1; 8 nucleotides match TRBD2. CDR1 is KGHSH, CDR2 LQKENI, per germline. The CDR3 spans 16 residues. J gave up 8 bases and V 0 bases, and 9 bases lay outside the gene matches. In DNA, the CDR3 is TGTGCCAGCTCACCACCTACCCCTAGCGGGTTGCATGAGCAGTTCTTC. This translates into CASSPPTPSGLHEQFF.

The J gene is TRBJ2-2, the V gene TRBV6-5, with unresolved D. The CDR3 is 15 residues long. V was trimmed by 5 bases and J by 5 bases, leaving 15 bases between them. In germline, CDR1 is MNHEY, CDR2 SVGAGI. This chain's CDR3 is CASSPSARPTGELFF. CDR3 DNA sequence: TGTGCCAGCAGTCCCTCCGCGCGGCCAACCGGGGAGCTGTTTTTT.

This clone occurred a few times. The V call is TRBV9, the J call TRBJ1-6, with 11 bases fitting TRBD1. Looked up from germline, CDR1 is SGDLS and CDR2 is YYNGEE. Trimming at V came to 3 bases and at J to 8 bases, leaving 4 bases not matched to a gene. CDR3 length: 15 residues. The CDR3 protein is CASSERDRGDSPLHF. As DNA, the CDR3 is TGTGCCAGCAGCGAGAGGGACAGGGGGGATTCACCCCTCCACTTT.

The chain has TRBV30 and TRBJ2-6; D might be TRBD2 (5 bases). CDR1 GTSNPN and CDR2 SVGIG come from the germline V gene (reference sequence). The V end lost 5 bases, the J end lost 0 bases, and 14 bases lay between the germline ends. The CDR3 sequence is 16 residues long. As DNA, the CDR3 is TGTGCCTGGGGGCGAGCACGGGGCTCTGGGGCCAACGTCCTGACTTTC. Protein product: CAWGRARGSGANVLTF.

This chain links TRBV30 with TRBJ2-7, with 8 bases that match TRBD2. J lost 7 bases, V lost 4 bases, and 6 bases had no gene match. Germline V gene data show CDR1 as GTSNPN and CDR2 as SVGIG (reference sequence). This CDR3 comprises 12 residues. CDR3 coding DNA: TGTGCCTGGACTAGCGGGCTGGGGGAGCAGTACTTC. It yields the protein CAWTSGLGEQYF.

This clone has a handful of counts. The chain uses TRBV6-1 and TRBJ2-1, with a possible D match to TRBD2 (5 bases). V lost 7 bases and J lost 3, with 16 bases in between. Germline lookup yields CDR1 MNHNS and CDR2 SASEGT. CDR3 size: 15 residues. The CDR3 reads CASTQAEEGYNEQFF. CDR3 in DNA: TGTGCCAGCACCCAAGCGGAAGAGGGCTACAATGAGCAGTTCTTC.

The J gene is TRBJ2-1, the V gene TRBV9, with 10 positions matching TRBD2. Looked up from germline, CDR1 is SGDLS and CDR2 is YYNGEE. The CDR3 sequence is 17 residues long. The trim removed 3 bases at V and 5 bases at J, leaving 11 bases unmatched. CDR3 DNA sequence: TGTGCCAGCAGCGAGACTAGCGGGCCTAGAATGAACAATGAGCAGTTCTTC. Translation: CASSETSGPRMNNEQFF.

The chain employs TRBV6-6 and TRBJ2-1; D gene unclear. This CDR3 contains 16 residues. V shed 6 bases and J shed 7 bases, with 22 bases lying between them. Germline lookup yields CDR1 MNHNY and CDR2 SVGAGI (reference sequence). CDR3 coding DNA: TGTGCCAGCAGCATCCCCCAGGCCCTGATTGGGAATGAGCAGTTCTTC. Amino acid sequence: CASSIPQALIGNEQFF.

This chain connects TRBV9 to TRBJ1-1, with D possibly TRBD1 on 5 matching bases. This CDR3 is built from 16 residues. In germline, CDR1 is SGDLS, CDR2 YYNGEE. The V end lost 0 bases, the J end lost 0 bases, and 12 bases lay between the germline ends. The CDR3 region has the DNA TGTGCCAGCAGCGTAGGGCAGGGTTCTATGAACACTGAAGCTTTCTTT. Encoded protein: CASSVGQGSMNTEAFF. Full variable domain (missing parts from reference TRBV9 and TRBJ1-1): DSGVTQTPKHLITATGQRVTLRCSPRSGDLSVYWYQQSLDQGLQFLIQYYNGEERAKGNILERFSAQQFPDLHSELNLSSLELGDSALYFCASSVGQGSMNTEAFFGQGTRLTVV.

To note about this clone: At the DNA level, this CDR3 is encoded by other sequences in the same sample as well. The J gene is TRBJ2-7, the V gene TRBV19; 8 nucleotides align to TRBD1. The CDR3 sequence is 13 residues long. CDR1 is LNHDA and CDR2 is SQIVND in the germline V gene (reference sequence). Trimming at V came to 4 bases and at J to 3 bases, leaving 2 bases not matched to a gene. CDR3 DNA: TGTGCCAGTAGTACCGGGACAGGCTACGAGCAGTACTTC. Residues: CASSTGTGYEQYF.

The genes are TRBV18 and TRBJ1-5; TRBD1 matches at 10 bases. The CDR3 runs 15 residues. The V and J ends lost 5 bases and 7 bases, in that order; junction bases with no gene match: 8. Germline CDR1 is KGHSH and CDR2 is LQKENI. The chain's CDR3 is CASSATGGELQPQHF. The CDR3 DNA is TGTGCCAGCTCAGCGACAGGGGGCGAACTACAGCCCCAGCATTTT.

In the case of this clone: A read error may be the cause here, since a much bigger clone is one base away. The chain combines TRBV6-1 with TRBJ1-2; TRBD1 is a possible D gene (5 bases). Germline V gene data show CDR1 as MNHNS and CDR2 as SASEGT. The CDR3 runs 13 residues. Trimming shortened V by 6 bases and J by 4 bases, and 12 bases separated the two germline ends. The CDR3 reads CASRVGGSYGYTF. CDR3 coding DNA: TGTGCCAGCAGGGTGGGGGGATCCTATGGCTACACCTTC.